This TCR beta chain was identified during a study of CD8 T cells in ankylosing spondylitis. Ten or more counts support this clonotype. Antigen specificity is unknown. V gave up 6 bases and J gave up 1 base, with 14 bases separating them. Germline loops: CDR1 DFQATT, CDR2 SNEGSKA (reference sequence). The CDR3 runs to 14 residues. Study conclusions and caveats: One TCR beta motif, made up of about 8 highly homologous variants, appeared characteristic of ankylosing spondylitis blood. Researchers reportedly found disease-linked clones significantly enriched in matched ankylosing spondylitis synovial fluid.

Each CDR3 protein gets one entry after TCRdb re-called the 5' RACE reads with MiXCR. This table has approximately 300,000 distinct CDR3 sequences, less than 25% appearing once. Sample: blood, either unsorted or a sorted T cell fraction (not recorded which). The genes are TRBV20-1 and TRBJ2-3; a weak D match, TRBD2 (6 bases). This TCR was recovered from a female donor with ankylosing spondylitis or in good health (not recorded which). The DNA of the CDR3 is TGCAGTGCCCCCTCGGCGGGGCGCACAGATACGCAGTATTTT. Translated, it gives CSAPSAGRTDTQYF.